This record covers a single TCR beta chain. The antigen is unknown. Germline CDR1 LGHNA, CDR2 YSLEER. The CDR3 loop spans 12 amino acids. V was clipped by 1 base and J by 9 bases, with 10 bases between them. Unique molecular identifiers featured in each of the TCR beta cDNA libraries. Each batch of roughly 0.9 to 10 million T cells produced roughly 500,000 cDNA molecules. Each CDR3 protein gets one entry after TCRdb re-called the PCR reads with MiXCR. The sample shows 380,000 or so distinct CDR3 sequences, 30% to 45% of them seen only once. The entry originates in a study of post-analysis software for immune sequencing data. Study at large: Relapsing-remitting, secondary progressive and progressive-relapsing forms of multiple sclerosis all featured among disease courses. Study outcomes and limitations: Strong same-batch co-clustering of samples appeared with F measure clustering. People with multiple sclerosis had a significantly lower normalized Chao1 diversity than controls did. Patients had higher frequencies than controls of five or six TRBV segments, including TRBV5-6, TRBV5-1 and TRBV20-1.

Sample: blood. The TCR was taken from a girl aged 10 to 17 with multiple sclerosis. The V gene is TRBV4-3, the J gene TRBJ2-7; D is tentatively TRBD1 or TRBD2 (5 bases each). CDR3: CASSQGKGPQYF. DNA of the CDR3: TGCGCCAGCAGCCAAGGAAAGGGACCGCAGTACTTC.